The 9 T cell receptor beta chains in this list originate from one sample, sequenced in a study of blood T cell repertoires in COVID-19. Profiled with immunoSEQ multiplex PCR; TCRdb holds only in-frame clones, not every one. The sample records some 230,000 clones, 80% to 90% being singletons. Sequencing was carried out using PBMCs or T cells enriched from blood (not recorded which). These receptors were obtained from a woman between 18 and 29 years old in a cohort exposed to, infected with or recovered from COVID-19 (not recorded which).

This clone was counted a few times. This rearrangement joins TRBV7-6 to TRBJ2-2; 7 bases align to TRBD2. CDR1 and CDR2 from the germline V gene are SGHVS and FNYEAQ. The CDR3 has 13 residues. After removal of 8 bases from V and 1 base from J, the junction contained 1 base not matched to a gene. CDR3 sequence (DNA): TGTGCCAGCGGGAGGGGGAACACCGGGGAGCTGTTTTTT. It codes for CASGRGNTGELFF. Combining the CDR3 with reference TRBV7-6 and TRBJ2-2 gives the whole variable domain GAGVSQSPRYKVTKRGQDVALRCDPISGHVSLYWYRQALGQGPEFLTYFNYEAQQDKSGLPNDRFSAERPEGSISTLTIQRTEQRDSAMYRCASGRGNTGELFFGEGSRLTVL.

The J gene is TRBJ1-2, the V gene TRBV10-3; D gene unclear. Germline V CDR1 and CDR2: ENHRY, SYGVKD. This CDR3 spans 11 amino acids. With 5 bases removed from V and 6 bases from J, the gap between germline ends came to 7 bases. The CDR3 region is CAISRTHGYTF. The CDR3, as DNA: TGTGCCATCAGTCGAACTCATGGCTACACCTTC.

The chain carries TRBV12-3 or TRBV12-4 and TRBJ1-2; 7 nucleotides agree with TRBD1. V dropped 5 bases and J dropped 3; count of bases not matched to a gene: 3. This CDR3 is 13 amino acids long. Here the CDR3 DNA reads TGTGCCAGCAGTGACAGGGAGGACTATGGCTACACCTTC. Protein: CASSDREDYGYTF.

CDR3 sequence (DNA): TGTGCCAGCAGAACTGAGGACACCATATATTTT. It codes for CASRTEDTIYF. This chain connects TRBV6-5 to TRBJ1-3; no definite D call. The CDR3 consists of 11 residues. Looked up from germline, CDR1 is MNHEY and CDR2 is SVGAGI. V was pared by 6 bases and J by 8 bases, with 8 bases between.

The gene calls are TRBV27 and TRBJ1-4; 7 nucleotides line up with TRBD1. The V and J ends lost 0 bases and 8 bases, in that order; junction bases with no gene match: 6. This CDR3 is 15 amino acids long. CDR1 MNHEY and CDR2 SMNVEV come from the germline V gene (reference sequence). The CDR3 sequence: CASSLSNRGGEKLFF. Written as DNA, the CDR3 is TGTGCCAGCAGTTTATCGAACAGGGGCGGGGAAAAACTGTTTTTT.

The CDR3 loop reads CSGAGPGTEAFF. As DNA, the CDR3 is TGCAGCGGAGCGGGTCCGGGCACTGAAGCTTTCTTT. V is TRBV29-1 and J is TRBJ1-1; D is ambiguous. Trimming cost V 7 bases and J 4 bases, with 13 bases left between them. CDR1 and CDR2 (germline): SQVTM, ANQGSEA. The CDR3 has 12 amino acids.

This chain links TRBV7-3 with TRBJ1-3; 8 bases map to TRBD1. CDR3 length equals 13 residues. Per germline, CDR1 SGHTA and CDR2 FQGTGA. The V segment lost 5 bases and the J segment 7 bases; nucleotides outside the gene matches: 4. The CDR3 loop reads CASSPSGGNTIYF. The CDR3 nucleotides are TGTGCCAGCAGCCCTTCAGGGGGCAACACCATATATTTT.

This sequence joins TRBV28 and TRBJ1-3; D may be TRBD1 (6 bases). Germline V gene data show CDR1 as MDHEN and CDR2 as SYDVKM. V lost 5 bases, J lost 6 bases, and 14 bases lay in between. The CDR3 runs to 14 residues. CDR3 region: CASSGTGPLNTIYF. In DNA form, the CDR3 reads TGTGCCAGCAGTGGAACAGGGCCGTTAAACACCATATATTTT.

The CDR3 reads CASILGGEQETQYF. DNA for the CDR3: TGTGCCAGCATATTGGGTGGGGAGCAAGAGACCCAGTACTTC. This chain joins TRBV11-3 and TRBJ2-5; possible D gene TRBD2, 5 bases. Trimming shortened V by 7 bases and J by 2 bases, and 14 bases separated the two germline ends. The CDR3 sequence is 14 residues long. From germline, CDR1 is SGHNT and CDR2 YENEEA. The full variable domain, rest sourced from reference TRBV11-3 and TRBJ2-5, is EAGVVQSPRYKIIEKKQPVAFWCNPISGHNTLYWYLQNLGQGPELLIRYENEEAVDDSQLPKDRFSAERLKGVDSTLKIQPAELGDSAVYLCASILGGEQETQYFGPGTRLLVL.